This T cell receptor beta chain was sequenced in a study of T cell responses to AZD1222 COVID-19 vaccine. Study-wide results and limits: Only six or seven AZD1222 recipients tested seropositive at baseline. It was only after the peak T cell response that any repertoires were sampled. Of spike-specific TCRs, nearly half reportedly target regions left unmutated in variants.

Assay used: immunoSEQ multiplex PCR; TCRdb lists only in-frame clones, some missing. Of roughly 150,000 clones listed, just over 90% are singletons. Second-dose timings of about 4 or about 12 weeks were pooled. CDR3 length equals 11 residues. Germline V gene sequence: CDR1 MNHEY, CDR2 SVGEGT. The V end lost 4 bases, the J end lost 8 bases, and 6 bases lay between the germline ends. In regard to this clone: Its antigen is unidentified.

This chain connects TRBV6-2 or TRBV6-3 to TRBJ1-5; no definite D call. The origin of this receptor is an adult who received the AZD1222 COVID-19 vaccine. Here the sequenced sample was peripheral blood, taken 28 days after the second AZD1222 dose. The CDR3 region has the DNA TGTGCCAGCAGTTCGAGAGAGCCCCAGCATTTT. This codes for CASSSREPQHF.